This TCR beta chain was recorded in a study of blood T cell repertoires in COVID-19. The wider study: Samples of COVID-19 (acute and convalescent) were obtained from the United States, Italy and Spain.

V was pared by 8 bases and J by 2 bases, with 1 base of the junction left unmatched. The CDR3 totals 12 residues. Germline V gene sequence: CDR1 ENHRY, CDR2 SYGVKD. In Seattle, patients joined the study during active infection and were tracked longitudinally. Original handling: Estimation of nucleated cell counts was performed using reference gene primer amplification. Profiling relied on immunoSEQ multiplex PCR, and the TCRdb table lists in-frame clones only, not all of them. V, J and clone size reflect that table, while D and trimming were determined from the DNA. This sample carries over 200,000 clones, around 90% of them seen once, and the ten largest clones take 2% to 3%.

This receptor was obtained from a man aged 25 to 40 with COVID-19, enrolled during active disease. Sequenced: peripheral blood. The gene calls are TRBV10-3 and TRBJ2-3, with 7 bases fitting TRBD2. CDR3 residues: CAIGTTTDTQYF. DNA for the CDR3: TGTGCCATCGGGACTACCACAGATACGCAGTATTTT.